The 12 T cell receptor beta chains below come from one sample, sequenced in a study of blood T cell repertoires in COVID-19. Repertoires were generated with immunoSEQ multiplex PCR, while TCRdb's copy carries only in-frame clones and drops some. Among tens of thousands of clones listed, over 65% were seen once. Sequenced: peripheral blood. These TCRs come from a human donor in a cohort sampled during active COVID-19.

The chain combines TRBV30 with TRBJ1-2; maybe TRBD1 (5 bases). The germline gives CDR1 GTSNPN, CDR2 SVGIG (reference sequence). The CDR3 sequence is 10 residues long. The CDR3 coding sequence is TGTGCGGGAGGACATTCTGGCTACACCTTC. Translation: CAGGHSGYTF. The whole variable domain, remainder taken from reference TRBV30 and TRBJ1-2, is SQTIHQWPATLVQPVGSPLSLECTVEGTSNPNLYWYRQAAGRGLQLLFYSVGIGQISSEVPQNLSASRPQDRQFILSSKKLLLSDSGFYLCAGGHSGYTFGSGTRLTVV.

The V gene is TRBV19, the J gene TRBJ2-1; perhaps TRBD2 as D (6 bases). Germline lookup yields CDR1 LNHDA and CDR2 SQIVND (reference sequence). The CDR3 loop spans 14 amino acids. Trimming took 2 bases from V and 6 from J, leaving 11 bases between them. CDR3 nucleotides: TGTGCCAGTAGTATATCCCGGACTACCAATGAGCAGTTCTTC. It specifies CASSISRTTNEQFF.

This chain joins TRBV28 and TRBJ1-3; D perhaps matches TRBD1 (6 bases). Between the trimmed V and J ends, which lost 8 bases and 0 bases, there was a span of 14 bases. The CDR3 consists of 15 residues. Germline assignment: CDR1 MDHEN and CDR2 SYDVKM. CDR3 coding DNA: TGTGCCAGCCGAACACAGGGTTCCTCTGGAAACACCATATATTTT. Its protein product is CASRTQGSSGNTIYF.

The chain links TRBV4-2 to TRBJ2-3; TRBD1 matches at 10 bases. The ends lost 3 bases at V and 5 bases at J; junction bases unmatched: 5. Germline loops: CDR1 LGHNA, CDR2 YNFKEQ. The CDR3 spans 15 residues. The DNA of the CDR3 is TGTGCCAGCAGCCAGGGGACAGGGGATATAGATACGCAGTATTTT. Its protein product is CASSQGTGDIDTQYF.

This chain links TRBV3-1 (or the pseudogene TRBV3-2) with TRBJ2-1; weak D call: TRBD2 (5 bases). Trimming took off 8 bases at V and 9 bases at J, with 14 bases between the two ends. Germline CDR1 is LGHDT and CDR2 is YNNKEL (reference sequence). The CDR3 runs 12 residues. CDR3 sequence: CASVSGWGEQFF. CDR3 nucleotides: TGTGCCAGCGTCTCGGGGTGGGGTGAGCAGTTCTTC.

The rearrangement joins TRBV19 to TRBJ2-1, with D perhaps TRBD2 (5 bases). The CDR3 has 15 amino acids. The germline CDR1 and CDR2 sequences are LNHDA and SQIVND (reference sequence). V lost 6 bases, J lost 3 bases, and 15 bases lay in between. The CDR3 region is CASSPTRGYYNEQFF. The CDR3 DNA follows: TGTGCCAGTAGCCCCACACGGGGATACTACAATGAGCAGTTCTTC.

The J gene is TRBJ2-2, the V gene TRBV30; D perhaps matches TRBD2 (5 bases). The length of the CDR3 is 12 residues. Trimming removed 8 bases at V and 6 bases at J, with 13 bases between. CDR1 and CDR2 from the germline V gene are GTSNPN and SVGIG (reference sequence). CDR3 in DNA: TGTGCCACGACGACGGGGTCCGGGGAGCTGTTTTTT. Translating gives CATTTGSGELFF.

The chain carries TRBV5-8 and TRBJ2-7; D might be TRBD2 (5 bases). CDR1 is SGHTS and CDR2 is YDEGEE in the germline V gene. V shed 7 bases and J shed 6 bases, with 11 bases lying between them. The CDR3 totals 11 residues. The CDR3 reads CASRRESEQYF. The DNA for the CDR3 is TGTGCCAGCCGCCGGGAAAGCGAGCAGTACTTC.

The J gene is TRBJ2-3, the V gene TRBV11-2, with a possible D match to TRBD2 (5 bases). The germline gives CDR1 SGHAT, CDR2 FQNNGV. V was shortened by 5 bases and J by 1 base, with 10 bases between the two germline ends. The CDR3 covers 14 residues. CDR3: CASSLGVRTDTQYF. DNA of the CDR3: TGTGCCAGCAGCCTCGGGGTCCGCACAGATACGCAGTATTTT. Looking up the rest from reference TRBV11-2 and TRBJ2-3 gives the full variable domain: EAGVAQSPRYKIIEKRQSVAFWCNPISGHATLYWYQQILGQGPKLLIQFQNNGVVDDSQLPKDRFSAERLKGVDSTLKIQPAKLEDSAVYLCASSLGVRTDTQYFGPGTRLTVL.

The V gene is TRBV12-3 or TRBV12-4, the J gene TRBJ2-3; 9 bases align to TRBD2. The CDR3 is made up of 13 amino acids. The ends lost 7 bases at V and 3 bases at J; junction bases unmatched: 2. The CDR3 region is CASIAGATDTQYF. CDR3 nucleotide sequence: TGTGCCAGCATAGCGGGAGCGACAGATACGCAGTATTTT.

The chain uses TRBV30 and TRBJ2-1; TRBD1 agrees at 7 bases. The germline V gene has CDR1 GTSNPN and CDR2 SVGIG (reference sequence). The ends lost 6 bases at V and 4 bases at J; junction bases unmatched: 12. The CDR3 contains 15 residues. CDR3 in amino acids: CACIYRDSYYNEQFF. CDR3 in DNA: TGTGCCTGTATTTACCGGGACAGTTATTACAATGAGCAGTTCTTC.

V and J are TRBV6-6 and TRBJ1-2, with D tentatively TRBD1 (5 bases). The V end was cut by 7 bases, the J end by 0 bases, with 9 bases between. The CDR3 totals 13 residues. Germline V gene data show CDR1 as MNHNY and CDR2 as SVGAGI (reference sequence). The CDR3 nucleotides are TGTGCCAGCATTACAGGTTCTAACTATGGCTACACCTTC. Translation gives CASITGSNYGYTF.